This TCR beta chain was recorded in a study of blood T cell repertoires in COVID-19. Study background: Sites in the United States, Italy and Spain provided acute and convalescent COVID-19 samples.

Germline V CDR1 and CDR2: SGHRS, YFSETQ. CDR3 length: 17 residues. V lost 0 bases to trimming and J lost 1 base; unmatched junction nucleotides: 9. Those enrolled, adults aged roughly 18 to 90 years, came from about two dozen US areas. TCRdb keeps only in-frame clones here, not all; method: immunoSEQ multiplex PCR. The repertoire consists of 300,000 or so clones, with 85% to 90% occurring once and the leading ten covering less than 3.5%. Sequencing was done on a sample of PBMCs or T cells enriched from blood (not recorded which). The V gene is TRBV5-1, the J gene TRBJ1-1, with 7 bases lining up with TRBD1. This clonotype was sampled from a woman between 50 and 59 years old who had been exposed to COVID-19. CDR3 nucleotides: TGCGCCAGCAGCTTGGAAATACTACAGGGGCCGAACACTGAAGCTTTCTTT. This encodes CASSLEILQGPNTEAFF.